These T cell receptor beta chains were read from a single sample in a study of human T cells and chemical hapten exposure. TCRdb re-derived calls from the RACE reads in MiXCR, one entry per CDR3 protein. The sample shows 120,000 to 150,000 distinct CDR3 sequences, 12% of them seen only once. The sample here was whole blood, taken in connection with sensitization to the hapten diphenylcyclopropenone (DPC). The receptors stem from a woman aged 50 to 60 with alopecia areata. Some clones in this sample may be carry-over from other donors' samples. Both conserved end residues are part of each CDR3. The D gene is left open where the match is weak. Clone size is stated in some rows and not others, as once, few, many or a class when expanded.

d_call j_call v_call clone_size cdr3_nt cdr3_aa
. TRBJ2-1 TRBV7-9 few TGTGCCAGCAGCTTAAAGGGTCGAGGGGTAGCGGCCTCCTACAATGAGCAGTTCTTC CASSLKGRGVAASYNEQFF
. TRBJ2-2 TRBV7-2 many TGTGCCAGCAGCGCCGGGACACACACCGGGGAGCTGTTTTTT CASSAGTHTGELFF
TRBD2 TRBJ2-5 TRBV27 few TGTGCCAGCAGTTCACTAGCGGTTCAAGAGACCCAGTACTTC CASSSLAVQETQYF
. TRBJ2-1 TRBV10-3 few TGTGCCATCAGTGAGTTGAGCAATGAGCAGTTCTTC CAISELSNEQFF
. TRBJ2-7 TRBV12-5 few TGTGCTAGTGCCCCCCCGAGGGATCCTTACGAGCAGTACTTC CASAPPRDPYEQYF
. TRBJ1-1 TRBV29-1 few TGCAGCGTCCTGGGGAGTACTGAAGCTTTCTTT CSVLGSTEAFF
. TRBJ1-3 TRBV29-1 . TGCAGCGTATACGGGGTATCTGGAAACACCATATATTTT CSVYGVSGNTIYF
. TRBJ2-2 TRBV12-3/TRBV12-4 many TGTGCCAGCAGTCCCGCCGGGAGAGAGGGCACCGGGGAGCTGTTTTTT CASSPAGREGTGELFF
TRBD2 TRBJ2-3 TRBV29-1 many TGCAGCGTCTCACTAGCGGGAGGTGGGACAGATACGCAGTATTTT CSVSLAGGGTDTQYF
TRBD1 TRBJ2-7 TRBV4-3 many TGCGCCAGCAGCCCGGACAGGGGATCCTACGAGCAGTACTTC CASSPDRGSYEQYF
. TRBJ2-4 TRBV9 many TGTGCCAGCAGCCTGGGGGATCTAGCCAAAAACATTCAGTACTTC CASSLGDLAKNIQYF
TRBD2 TRBJ2-5 TRBV7-2 many TGTGCCAGCAGTTTCGGACTAGCGGGGATCGAGACCCAGTACTTC CASSFGLAGIETQYF
. TRBJ2-7 TRBV19 few TGTGCCAGTAGTATGCCAGGGTCCTCGGTTTCCGAGCAGTACTTC CASSMPGSSVSEQYF
TRBD2 TRBJ2-7 TRBV7-9 few TGTGCCAGCAGCCCTACTAGCGGGAGAGTCTACGAGCAGTACTTC CASSPTSGRVYEQYF
. TRBJ2-7 TRBV5-5 . TGTGCCAGCAGCTTGCCCCCGGCACACGAGCAGTACTTC CASSLPPAHEQYF
. TRBJ2-1 TRBV7-8 . TGTGCCAGCAGCTCAGGGCCCGACAATGAGCAGTTCTTC CASSSGPDNEQFF
TRBD2 TRBJ2-5 TRBV7-6 . TGTGCCAGCAGCTTACTCCTGCTAGCGGGAGGGGGACAAGAGACCCAGTACTTC CASSLLLLAGGGQETQYF
. TRBJ2-7 TRBV6-5 . TGTGCCAGCAGTTACTCGACCAGGGGGAGGTACGAGCAGTACTTC CASSYSTRGRYEQYF
. TRBJ1-5 TRBV12-3/TRBV12-4 . TGTGCCAGCAGTTTCAACCACGGGCAAGGGAGTCAGCCCCAGCATTTT CASSFNHGQGSQPQHF
. TRBJ2-5 TRBV7-3 many TGTGCCAGCAGCTTAAGTAGCCGGGAGACCCAGTACTTC CASSLSSRETQYF